This T cell receptor beta chain was observed in a study of blood T cells in healthy people across ages. There are a few counts of this clonotype. This CDR3 region has 15 residues. V lost 0 bases and J 2 bases, leaving 10 bases between the germline ends. Germline loops: CDR1 MNHEY, CDR2 SVGAGI. A sample-barcoded 5' primer and a J-beta primer mix were used in a second PCR of roughly 6 to 11 cycles. TCRdb reprocessed the 5' RACE reads via MiXCR and lists one record per CDR3 protein. Of 2 million or so distinct CDR3 sequences listed, less than 50% are singletons. This receptor was identified in a middle-aged woman in good health. Sequencing was done on a sample of blood. The chain uses TRBV6-5 and TRBJ1-2; D is possibly TRBD1 (6 bases). The CDR3 region has the DNA TGTGCCAGCAGTTACTCGGACAGCCCGAACTATGGCTACACCTTC. It yields the protein CASSYSDSPNYGYTF.